This passage covers 17 T cell receptor beta chains from one sample sequenced in a study of beta chain features in type 1 diabetes. The whole isolated RNA underwent reverse transcription, so sequencing captured expressed TCRB transcripts. Only in-frame clones appear in the TCRdb table, and some are missing; sequencing was by immunoSEQ multiplex PCR. Of a few hundred thousand clones detected, around 26% appear once; the ten largest clones hold around 4%. Source material: central memory CD4+ T cells from blood. The receptor set was obtained from a man aged 25-45 years in good health.

The rearrangement joins TRBV2 to TRBJ2-5, with 7 positions matching TRBD1. CDR1 SNHLY and CDR2 FYNNEI come from the germline V gene. The V gene end was trimmed by 7 bases and the J gene end by 1 base; junction bases not matched to a gene: 6. This CDR3 spans 14 amino acids. CDR3 DNA sequence: TGTGCCAGCATGCAGGACAGGACCCAAGAGACCCAGTACTTC. It specifies CASMQDRTQETQYF.

The chain carries TRBV25-1 and TRBJ2-4, with 7 bases fitting TRBD1. The CDR3 loop spans 16 amino acids. The V and J ends lost 3 bases and 8 bases, in that order; junction bases with no gene match: 13. In germline, CDR1 is MGHDK, CDR2 SYGVNS. The chain's CDR3 is CASSDRPTGPSDIQYF. CDR3 sequence (DNA): TGTGCCAGCAGTGACCGGCCGACAGGGCCTTCGGACATTCAGTACTTC.

This clone was observed a handful of times. This chain uses TRBV11-2 with TRBJ2-3; 8 bases agree with TRBD2. CDR3 length: 15 residues. J lost 6 bases, V lost 1 base, and 6 bases had no gene match. Germline values: CDR1 SGHAT, CDR2 FQNNGV. CDR3 protein: CASSLGRGGLDTQYF. CDR3 nucleotides: TGTGCCAGCAGCTTAGGTCGGGGGGGCCTCGATACGCAGTATTTT. The variable domain in full, completed from reference TRBV11-2 and TRBJ2-3, reads EAGVAQSPRYKIIEKRQSVAFWCNPISGHATLYWYQQILGQGPKLLIQFQNNGVVDDSQLPKDRFSAERLKGVDSTLKIQPAKLEDSAVYLCASSLGRGGLDTQYFGPGTRLTVL.

This rearrangement joins TRBV29-1 to TRBJ1-2; D possibly corresponds to TRBD1 (6 bases). The CDR3 has 13 residues. V dropped 5 bases and J dropped 7 bases, with 17 bases sitting between them. Per the germline V gene, CDR1 is SQVTM and CDR2 is ANQGSEA. The CDR3 DNA reads TGCAGCGTTTTGGAACACAGGGAGGTTGGCTACACCTTC. This translates into CSVLEHREVGYTF.

The rearrangement uses TRBV23-1 and TRBJ1-3; no firm D call. TRBV23-1 is placed among ORFs of uncertain function. The germline V and J ends were trimmed by 4 bases and 0 bases, with 4 bases remaining between them. The CDR3 extends over 13 amino acids. The CDR3 loop is CASSPYSGNTIYF. CDR3 bases: TGCGCCAGCAGTCCCTACTCTGGAAACACCATATATTTT.

This clone was recorded only once. This chain connects TRBV28 to TRBJ2-1; possibly TRBD2 for D (6 bases). Between the trimmed V and J ends, which lost 5 bases and 2 bases, there was a span of 16 bases. There are 16 residues in the CDR3. Per germline, CDR1 MDHEN and CDR2 SYDVKM. The CDR3 DNA reads TGTGCCAGCAGTCCCCTCGGGAGTAGCACCTACAATGAGCAGTTCTTC. Translation: CASSPLGSSTYNEQFF.

The chain employs TRBV7-9 and TRBJ2-1, with TRBD2 matching 10 bases. J lost 5 bases, V lost 3 bases, and 1 base had no gene match. The CDR3 contains 14 residues. In germline, CDR1 is SEHNR, CDR2 FQNEAQ (reference sequence). DNA of the CDR3: TGTGCCAGCAGCTTGGGACTAGCGAACAATGAGCAGTTCTTC. Protein sequence: CASSLGLANNEQFF.

CDR3 sequence (DNA): TGTGCCAGCAGCGTAGGGCGGTATTCCTACGAGCAGTACTTC. This gives the protein CASSVGRYSYEQYF. The J gene is TRBJ2-7, the V gene TRBV9; no clear D gene. Germline values: CDR1 SGDLS, CDR2 YYNGEE. There are 14 residues in the CDR3. The V end lost 0 bases, the J end lost 1 base, and 8 bases lay between the germline ends. The entire variable domain, with the rest obtained from reference TRBV9 and TRBJ2-7, is as follows: DSGVTQTPKHLITATGQRVTLRCSPRSGDLSVYWYQQSLDQGLQFLIQYYNGEERAKGNILERFSAQQFPDLHSELNLSSLELGDSALYFCASSVGRYSYEQYFGPGTRLTVT.

CDR3 DNA: TGTGCCAGCAGCGTAGAGCCCGTTGGGGATGAGCAGTTCTTC. This encodes CASSVEPVGDEQFF. V and J are TRBV9 and TRBJ2-1, with D unresolved. CDR3 length equals 14 residues. V was shortened by 0 bases and J by 8 bases, with 12 bases between the two germline ends. The germline gives CDR1 SGDLS, CDR2 YYNGEE.

The rearrangement uses TRBV7-8 and TRBJ2-7; D is tentatively TRBD1 or TRBD2 (6 bases each). V was shortened by 2 bases and J by 6 bases, with 17 bases between the two germline ends. The germline gives CDR1 SGHVS, CDR2 FQNEAQ. The CDR3 covers 15 residues. This chain's CDR3 is CASSLSGSRGGEQYF. The CDR3, as DNA: TGTGCCAGCAGCTTATCAGGAAGCAGGGGAGGCGAGCAGTACTTC.

This clone was counted a few times. Other DNA sequences in the same sample also yield this CDR3. The chain recombines TRBV30 with TRBJ2-3; D gene ambiguous. Germline lookup yields CDR1 GTSNPN and CDR2 SVGIG (reference sequence). The CDR3 runs to 11 residues. Trimming cost V 2 bases and J 2 bases, with 2 bases left between them. The CDR3: CAWSYTDTQYF. CDR3 DNA: TGTGCCTGGAGTTACACAGATACGCAGTATTTT.

The genes are TRBV5-1 and TRBJ2-7; D is undetermined. The CDR3 has 14 amino acids. Trimming took off 4 bases at V and 0 bases at J, with 11 bases between the two ends. Germline V lookup: CDR1 SGHRS, CDR2 YFSETQ. Here the CDR3 DNA reads TGCGCCAGCAGCGAACAACTCGGCTCCTACGAGCAGTACTTC. Translated: CASSEQLGSYEQYF.

The chain recombines TRBV5-1 with TRBJ1-6; D is perhaps TRBD1 (6 bases). The CDR3 contains 16 residues. The V gene lost 4 bases and the J gene lost 6 bases, with 17 bases spanning the gap. Germline-derived CDR1 and CDR2 are SGHRS and YFSETQ. The CDR3 nucleotides are TGCGCCAGCAGCCACAGGGATCCTTCGCGTAATTCACCCCTCCACTTT. Translation gives CASSHRDPSRNSPLHF.

V usage is TRBV28 and J usage is TRBJ2-7; 10 bases are a match to TRBD2. The CDR3 length is 16 residues. The J segment lost 3 bases and the V segment lost 5 bases, leaving 10 bases of the junction unmatched. Per the germline V gene, CDR1 is MDHEN and CDR2 is SYDVKM. The DNA for the CDR3 is TGTGCCAGCAGTGCAAGCCCCGGACTAGCGGACTACGAGCAGTACTTC. This gives the protein CASSASPGLADYEQYF.

This rearrangement joins TRBV28 to TRBJ2-1; D is undetermined. CDR1 is MDHEN, CDR2 SYDVKM, per germline. This CDR3 spans 14 amino acids. The V and J ends lost 6 bases and 6 bases respectively, with 15 bases between them. CDR3 loop: CASRSDRPVNEQFF. The CDR3 nucleotides are TGTGCCAGCAGAAGTGACCGTCCGGTCAATGAGCAGTTCTTC.

The chain combines TRBV12-5 with TRBJ2-7, with 9 bases lining up with TRBD2. CDR3 length equals 17 residues. Germline assignment: CDR1 LGHNT and CDR2 FRNRAP. V lost 1 base to trimming and J lost 2 bases; unmatched junction nucleotides: 9. For the CDR3, the DNA is TGTGCTAGTGGTTTGGCCTCTAGCGGGGTAAAGCCCTACGAGCAGTACTTC. As protein: CASGLASSGVKPYEQYF.

This clone came up a few times. Other DNA sequences within the sample encode an identical CDR3. The chain links TRBV28 to TRBJ1-1; no reliable D call. CDR3 size: 13 residues. CDR1 is MDHEN and CDR2 is SYDVKM in the germline V gene. V dropped 5 bases and J dropped 1 base, with 8 bases sitting between them. CDR3 loop: CASSPGRNTEAFF. CDR3 sequence (DNA): TGTGCCAGCAGTCCCGGACGGAACACTGAAGCTTTCTTT.